The 8 T cell receptor beta chains presented below share a single source sample, sequenced in a study of shared clonotypes between healthy human individuals. Using immunoSEQ multiplex PCR, the repertoire was profiled, and TCRdb retains in-frame clones only, with some absent. This table holds some 2,100,000 clones, about 94% found once. Sequenced material: naive CD4+ T cells sorted from blood. Subset indicated: CD45RA+ positively selected. The receptors shown here come from a man aged 18 to 35 in good health.

The rearrangement uses TRBV6-5 and TRBJ2-1; 14 bases match TRBD2. V trimming: 0 bases; J trimming: 6 bases; junction bases outside the gene matches: 1. The length of the CDR3 is 16 residues. The germline V gene encodes CDR1 MNHEY and CDR2 SVGAGI. The CDR3 reads CASSYSGLAGANEQFF. CDR3 DNA sequence: TGTGCCAGCAGTTACTCGGGACTAGCGGGAGCCAATGAGCAGTTCTTC.

V usage is TRBV6-5 and J usage is TRBJ1-1; 7 nucleotides match TRBD1. The CDR3 has 15 residues. J was trimmed by 4 bases and V by 6 bases; bases with no gene match: 11. Germline V lookup: CDR1 MNHEY, CDR2 SVGAGI. The chain's CDR3 is CASRIDRVGGTEAFF. CDR3 coding DNA: TGTGCCAGCAGGATCGACAGGGTGGGTGGCACTGAAGCTTTCTTT.

The CDR3 region is CASSPGLASNEQYF. Here the CDR3 DNA reads TGTGCCAGCAGCCCGGGACTAGCGAGCAACGAGCAGTACTTC. V is TRBV5-6 and J is TRBJ2-7; 10 nucleotides agree with TRBD2. This CDR3 has 14 amino acids. The V and J ends lost 4 bases and 5 bases, in that order; junction bases with no gene match: 6. The germline V gene encodes CDR1 SGHDT and CDR2 YYEEEE.

CDR3 residues: CASSHRDTLLTQETQYF. DNA of the CDR3: TGTGCCAGCTCACACCGGGACACACTACTGACTCAAGAGACCCAGTACTTC. The chain employs TRBV18 and TRBJ2-5, with TRBD1 as a possible D gene (6 bases). Germline CDR1 and CDR2: KGHSH and LQKENI. Trimming took 4 bases from V and 2 from J, leaving 20 bases between them. The CDR3 has 17 residues.

V and J are TRBV10-3 and TRBJ2-2; D tentatively fits TRBD1 or TRBD2 (6 bases each). This CDR3 is 16 amino acids long. Germline V gene lookup returns CDR1 ENHRY and CDR2 SYGVKD. Between the trimmed V and J ends, which lost 0 bases and 5 bases, there was a span of 13 bases. DNA for the CDR3: TGTGCCATCAGTGAGTCCCCGGGGGCGAGAACCGGGGAGCTGTTTTTT. Translated: CAISESPGARTGELFF.

The J gene is TRBJ1-2, the V gene TRBV19, with 8 positions matching TRBD1. Germline-derived CDR1 and CDR2 are LNHDA and SQIVND (reference sequence). Germline trimming cut 6 bases from V and 5 bases from J; bases unmatched to any gene: 5. The CDR3 is 13 amino acids. In DNA form, the CDR3 reads TGTGCCAGTAGCTCACAGGGGGAGTATGGCTACACCTTC. The encoded protein is CASSSQGEYGYTF.

Comments on this clone: Additional DNA sequences in this sample encode the identical CDR3. The chain recombines TRBV30 with TRBJ1-2; D not certain. The CDR3 consists of 13 residues. CDR1 and CDR2 (germline): GTSNPN, SVGIG (reference sequence). The V and J ends lost 0 bases and 8 bases respectively, with 13 bases between them. The CDR3 DNA is TGTGCCTGGAGTGTATTGAGCGGAGGGGGCTACACCTTC. Translation: CAWSVLSGGGYTF.

A single count supports this clone. The V and J genes are TRBV7-2 and TRBJ2-5; no clear D gene. Germline V gene data show CDR1 as SGHTA and CDR2 as FQGNSA. This CDR3 contains 13 residues. The V gene lost 0 bases and the J gene lost 4 bases, with 6 bases spanning the gap. For the CDR3, the DNA is TGTGCCAGCAGCTTAGCCGAGGTAGAGACCCAGTACTTC. Translating it yields CASSLAEVETQYF.